Following are 10 T cell receptor beta chains from one sample sequenced in a study of long-term antiretroviral therapy in people with HIV. Version v3.0 of the immunoSEQ assay ran at survey level. The table came from immunoSEQ multiplex PCR; TCRdb's copy has only in-frame clones and leaves some out. This repertoire shows tens of thousands of clones, more than 95% found once; its top ten account for 2.5% to 3%. This material consisted of unsorted PBMCs, taken 6.9 years after starting antiretroviral therapy. The origin of the receptors is a man aged 25-45 years with HIV.

The chain carries TRBV27 and TRBJ2-4; no reliable D call. The CDR3 is made up of 14 amino acids. Germline V gene data show CDR1 as MNHEY and CDR2 as SMNVEV (reference sequence). Trimming took 6 bases from V and 2 from J, leaving 11 bases between them. CDR3 in DNA: TGTGCCAGCAGCCCGTGGGGTACCAAAAACATTCAGTACTTC. It translates to CASSPWGTKNIQYF.

The rearrangement joins TRBV6-6 to TRBJ1-5; D gene ambiguous. Trimming took off 6 bases at V and 6 bases at J, with 9 bases between the two ends. From germline, CDR1 is MNHNY and CDR2 SVGAGI (reference sequence). The CDR3 has 12 residues. In DNA form, the CDR3 reads TGTGCCAGCAGCAGGACGGGTCAGCCCCAGCATTTT. Translated, it gives CASSRTGQPQHF.

Comment on this clone: Mismatch with germline at one junction end may stem from a read error. The CDR3 loop reads CAWSVGPLVF. The CDR3 DNA follows: TGTGCCTGGAGTGTGGGTCCCCTCGTCTTC. V is TRBV30 and J is TRBJ1-2; D call uncertain. The CDR3 covers 10 residues. CDR1 GTSNPN and CDR2 SVGIG come from the germline V gene (reference sequence).

This clone came up a few times. This chain links TRBV19 with TRBJ1-5, with D hard to call. This CDR3 comprises 13 residues. The germline V gene encodes CDR1 LNHDA and CDR2 SQIVND (reference sequence). V lost 3 bases and J 7 bases, leaving 10 bases between the germline ends. The CDR3 here is CASSIAGMQPQHF. CDR3 bases: TGTGCCAGTAGTATTGCGGGGATGCAGCCCCAGCATTTT.

V gene TRBV6-5 combines with J gene TRBJ1-5; D uncertain. There are 15 residues in the CDR3. The V gene's germline CDR1 is MNHEY and CDR2 SVGAGI. Trimming stripped 6 bases from V and 1 base from J, with 13 bases between. The CDR3 coding sequence is TGTGCCAGCAGCCCCTTAGGGCGAAGCAATCAGCCCCAGCATTTT. Translated, it gives CASSPLGRSNQPQHF.

The chain recombines TRBV18 with TRBJ1-5, with D tentatively TRBD1 (5 bases). Trimming took off 2 bases at V and 9 bases at J, with 11 bases between the two ends. The CDR3 is 13 amino acids. Per the germline V gene, CDR1 is KGHSH and CDR2 is LQKENI. The CDR3 DNA sequence: TGTGCCAGCTCACCAGGGGCGTCGGGGCCCCAGCATTTT. It is translated as CASSPGASGPQHF.

The J gene is TRBJ2-5, the V gene TRBV7-2; TRBD1 might be the D (6 bases). The CDR3 sequence is 14 residues long. Germline CDR1 is SGHTA and CDR2 is FQGNSA. The V gene lost 5 bases and the J gene lost 5 bases, with 15 bases spanning the gap. The chain's CDR3 is CASSINHRVETQYF. The CDR3 nucleotides read TGTGCCAGCAGCATAAACCACAGGGTTGAGACCCAGTACTTC.

In DNA form, the CDR3 reads TGTGCCAGCAGCCAAGGGGGTGGGACTAGCGGGTCCTTTAGCTCCTACAATGAGCAGTTCTTC. It specifies CASSQGGGTSGSFSSYNEQFF. The chain links TRBV4-2 to TRBJ2-1; the match to TRBD2 covers 12 bases. The CDR3 extends over 21 amino acids. V lost 1 base, J lost 0 bases, and 13 bases stayed unmatched. CDR1 and CDR2 (germline): LGHNA, YNFKEQ.

This clone was observed a single time. The V and J genes are TRBV30 and TRBJ2-3; 14 nucleotides line up with TRBD2. From germline, CDR1 is GTSNPN and CDR2 SVGIG (reference sequence). The CDR3 extends over 15 amino acids. Trimming took 1 base from V and 3 from J; bases not matched to a gene: 0. CDR3 sequence: CAWSGTSGRTDTQYF. The CDR3 bases are TGTGCCTGGAGTGGGACTAGCGGGAGGACAGATACGCAGTATTTT.

The V call is TRBV5-1, the J call TRBJ2-3, with D unresolved. CDR1 SGHRS and CDR2 YFSETQ come from the germline V gene. The CDR3 has 14 residues. V was shortened by 0 bases and J by 1 base, with 6 bases between the two germline ends. The CDR3 reads CASSLDGGTDTQYF. For the CDR3, the DNA is TGCGCCAGCAGCTTGGATGGGGGCACAGATACGCAGTATTTT.